The rows below give T cell receptor beta chains drawn from one sample of a study of blood T cell repertoires in COVID-19. Sequencing used immunoSEQ multiplex PCR; TCRdb keeps in-frame clones, though not all of them. The sample lists about 23,000 clones, around 84% occurring once. The source material was peripheral blood. Receptors were obtained from a woman of 80 years or more with acute or convalescent COVID-19. CDR3s leave out the opening cysteine and the closing phenylalanine or tryptophan. D genes are given only for firm matches. Some rows have no size entry. The others give once, few or many, or a class for an expanded clone.

size: .
D: .
V: TRBV9
CDR3: ASSVGTHAQYEQY

size: .
D: TRBD2
V: TRBV7-2
CDR3: ASSLGLAPYTQY

size: .
D: TRBD1
V: TRBV6-5
CDR3: ASSDRGGTDTQY

size: .
D: TRBD1
V: TRBV5-1
CDR3: ASREGQTNTEAF

size: .
D: TRBD1
V: TRBV19
CDR3: ASSPRQGNEQF

size: .
D: TRBD1
V: TRBV7-6
CDR3: ASSLAAAGGENIQY

size: .
D: TRBD2
V: TRBV19
CDR3: ASSPGRGYAGELF

size: .
D: .
V: TRBV4-3
CDR3: ASSQGPGNTIY

size: .
D: TRBD2
V: TRBV24-1
CDR3: ATSPGRIGRDTDTQY

size: few
D: .
V: TRBV19
CDR3: ASSTGTEGRGYT

size: .
D: .
V: TRBV7-2
CDR3: ASSLALTGELF

size: .
D: .
V: TRBV4-3
CDR3: ASSRDGQSTDTQY

size: .
D: .
V: TRBV30
CDR3: ACSDEGLLGETQY

size: .
D: TRBD1
V: TRBV7-9
CDR3: ASSLARGGQGSYEQY

size: once
D: .
V: TRBV6-5
CDR3: ASSYLGAQETQY

size: .
D: .
V: TRBV3-1/TRBV3-2
CDR3: ASSLTGFQLF

size: .
D: TRBD1
V: TRBV19
CDR3: ASLPFSGQISNQPQH

size: .
D: TRBD1
V: TRBV6-5
CDR3: ASIRGLNTEAF

size: once
D: .
V: TRBV30
CDR3: AWTAGLRYNEQF

size: .
D: TRBD1
V: TRBV7-2
CDR3: ASSLVQGAHSPLH

size: once
D: .
V: TRBV10-3
CDR3: ATGPRVDTEAF

size: .
D: .
V: TRBV2
CDR3: ASRFLRTSNYGYT

size: .
D: .
V: TRBV5-5
CDR3: ASDRGTDTQY

size: .
D: TRBD1
V: TRBV10-3
CDR3: AISGDRDGYT

size: once
D: TRBD1
V: TRBV18
CDR3: ASSLLQGAGNTIY

size: .
D: TRBD1
V: TRBV2
CDR3: ASTLLIPGQGYEQY

size: .
D: .
V: TRBV2
CDR3: ASRAGTLSTDTQY

size: .
D: .
V: TRBV27
CDR3: ASSAGVGNSNQPQH